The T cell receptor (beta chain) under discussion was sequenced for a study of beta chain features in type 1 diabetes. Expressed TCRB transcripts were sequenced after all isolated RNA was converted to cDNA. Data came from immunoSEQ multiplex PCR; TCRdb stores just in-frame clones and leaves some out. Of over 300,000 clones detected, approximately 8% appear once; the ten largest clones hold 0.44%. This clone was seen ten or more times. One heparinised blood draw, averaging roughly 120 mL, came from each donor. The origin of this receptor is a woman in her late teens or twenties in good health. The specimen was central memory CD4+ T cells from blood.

The CDR3 spells CASSLLRATDTQYF. The CDR3 coding sequence is TGTGCCAGCAGTCTTTTACGGGCCACAGATACGCAGTATTTT. The chain couples TRBV2 to TRBJ2-3; D remains unclear. Germline assignment: CDR1 SNHLY and CDR2 FYNNEI. The CDR3 has 14 amino acids. The ends were cut back, 5 bases at V and 2 bases at J, with 11 bases in the middle.